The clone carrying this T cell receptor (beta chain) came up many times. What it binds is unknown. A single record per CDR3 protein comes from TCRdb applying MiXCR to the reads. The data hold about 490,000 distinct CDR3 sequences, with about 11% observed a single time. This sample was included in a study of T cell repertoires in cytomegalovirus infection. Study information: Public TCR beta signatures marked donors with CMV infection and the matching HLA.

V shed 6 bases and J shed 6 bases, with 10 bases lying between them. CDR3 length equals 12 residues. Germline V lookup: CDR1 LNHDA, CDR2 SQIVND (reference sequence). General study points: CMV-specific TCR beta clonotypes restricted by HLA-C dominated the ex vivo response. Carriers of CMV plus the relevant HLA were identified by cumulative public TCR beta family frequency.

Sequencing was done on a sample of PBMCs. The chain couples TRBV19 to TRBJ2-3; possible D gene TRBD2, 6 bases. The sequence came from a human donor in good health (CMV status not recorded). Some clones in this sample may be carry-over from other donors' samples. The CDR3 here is CASRSSDDTQYF. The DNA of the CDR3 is TGTGCCAGTAGGTCTAGCGACGATACGCAGTATTTT.